The 14 T cell receptor beta chains presented below share a single source sample, sequenced in a study of blood T cell repertoires in COVID-19. Sequencing used immunoSEQ multiplex PCR; TCRdb keeps in-frame clones, though not all of them. The sample has 290,000 or so clones; roughly 85% are singletons. The sample consisted of peripheral blood. The receptor source for this set is a man aged 45-65 years with active or convalescent COVID-19.

V is TRBV7-3 and J is TRBJ1-3; TRBD1 matches at 9 bases. After removal of 6 bases from V and 4 bases from J, the junction contained 16 bases not matched to a gene. The CDR3 runs 18 residues. The germline V gene encodes CDR1 SGHTA and CDR2 FQGTGA. Written as DNA, the CDR3 is TGTGCCAGCAGAACTCAACAGGGGGCCATGTTCCCCGGAAACACCATATATTTT. Translating it yields CASRTQQGAMFPGNTIYF. The complete variable domain, with remaining parts taken from reference TRBV7-3 and TRBJ1-3, reads GAGVSQTPSNKVTEKGKYVELRCDPISGHTALYWYRQSLGQGPEFLIYFQGTGAADDSGLPNDRFFAVRPEGSVSTLKIQRTERGDSAVYLCASRTQQGAMFPGNTIYFGEGSWLTVV.

This clone has only one observation. The chain has TRBV11-2 and TRBJ2-7; no clear D. The germline V gene has CDR1 SGHAT and CDR2 FQNNGV. This CDR3 has 15 amino acids. Between the trimmed V and J ends, which lost 5 bases and 6 bases, there was a span of 20 bases. CDR3 DNA sequence: TGTGCCAGCAGCCGAGGCCGGTACATGGATAGCGAGCAGTACTTC. As protein: CASSRGRYMDSEQYF.

This chain connects TRBV6-6 to TRBJ2-7; 12 nucleotides match TRBD1. The ends lost 6 bases at V and 1 base at J; junction bases unmatched: 4. The germline gives CDR1 MNHNY, CDR2 SVGAGI (reference sequence). The CDR3 is made up of 15 amino acids. CDR3 loop: CASSRDRGRSYEQYF. In DNA form, the CDR3 reads TGTGCCAGCAGCCGGGACAGGGGGCGGTCCTACGAGCAGTACTTC.

The chain employs TRBV28 and TRBJ1-4; D is perhaps TRBD1 (6 bases). Trimming stripped 6 bases from V and 8 bases from J, with 22 bases between. The CDR3 spans 16 residues. CDR1 MDHEN and CDR2 SYDVKM come from the germline V gene. The CDR3 DNA reads as TGTGCCAGCAGCTTGCGGGGGGCAGGGATGGGCGAAAAACTGTTTTTT. Translation gives CASSLRGAGMGEKLFF.

The chain joins TRBV2 to TRBJ2-7; D possibly corresponds to TRBD1 (6 bases). CDR1 SNHLY and CDR2 FYNNEI come from the germline V gene. The germline V and J ends were trimmed by 7 bases and 3 bases, with 13 bases remaining between them. The CDR3 length is 13 residues. The CDR3: CASITTDSYEQYF. For the CDR3, the DNA is TGTGCCAGCATTACTACGGACAGCTACGAGCAGTACTTC.

In this sample, this clone turned up once. This sequence joins TRBV6-5 and TRBJ2-7, with a possible D match to TRBD1 (6 bases). V shed 2 bases and J shed 2 bases, with 13 bases lying between them. CDR1 and CDR2 (germline): MNHEY, SVGAGI. CDR3 size: 15 residues. CDR3 protein: CASSYGWGLTYEQYF. The CDR3 bases are TGTGCCAGCAGTTACGGTTGGGGGCTAACCTACGAGCAGTACTTC.

V usage is TRBV7-9 and J usage is TRBJ2-2; maybe TRBD1 (5 bases). CDR3 length: 14 amino acids. The germline CDR1 and CDR2 sequences are SEHNR and FQNEAQ (reference sequence). The CDR3 bases are TGTGCAGAGACCTGGGGCGCGAACACCGGGGAGCTGTTTTTT. It yields the protein CAETWGANTGELFF.

This clone came up once. V gene TRBV7-8 combines with J gene TRBJ2-1, with 14 bases fitting TRBD2. CDR1 SGHVS and CDR2 FQNEAQ come from the germline V gene. This CDR3 spans 17 amino acids. Losses at the gene ends were 1 base for V and 8 bases for J; bases not matched to a gene: 7. CDR3 residues: CASSLVSGLAGVDEQFF. In DNA, the CDR3 is TGTGCCAGCAGCTTAGTGTCGGGACTAGCGGGAGTGGATGAGCAGTTCTTC.

This chain links TRBV4-1 with TRBJ1-2; 7 bases align to TRBD1. The CDR3 has 16 residues. Germline V gene sequence: CDR1 MGHRA, CDR2 YSYEKL. J was trimmed by 4 bases and V by 6 bases; bases with no gene match: 14. For the CDR3, the DNA is TGCGCCAGCAGGGGATTTAACCACGGGACAGTCTATGGCTACACCTTC. The encoded protein is CASRGFNHGTVYGYTF.

This clone was seen a single time. The chain uses TRBV11-2 and TRBJ2-6; TRBD1 matches at 8 bases. Trimming cost V 8 bases and J 3 bases; bases outside gene matches: 12. The CDR3 is 17 amino acids. Germline lookup yields CDR1 SGHAT and CDR2 FQNNGV. In DNA form, the CDR3 reads TGTGCCAGCCTCCCGCTGGCAGGGGGCTTTGGGGCCAACGTCCTGACTTTC. Translated: CASLPLAGGFGANVLTF.

This chain joins TRBV2 and TRBJ1-4; D not resolved. The V end was cut by 6 bases, the J end by 7 bases, with 12 bases between. CDR3 length: 13 residues. Looked up from germline, CDR1 is SNHLY and CDR2 is FYNNEI. The DNA of the CDR3 is TGTGCCAGCAGCTTAAGTAGTTTTGAAAAACTGTTTTTT. Translation: CASSLSSFEKLFF.

The CDR3 DNA reads as TGTGCCAGCAGCGAAAGACAGGGTTCCTCTGGAAACACCATATATTTT. It yields the protein CASSERQGSSGNTIYF. The rearrangement uses TRBV9 and TRBJ1-3; TRBD1 aligns across 7 bases. The CDR3 has 16 residues. Germline trimming cut 3 bases from V and 0 bases from J; bases unmatched to any gene: 6. CDR1 is SGDLS and CDR2 is YYNGEE in the germline V gene.

V and J are TRBV5-1 and TRBJ2-1; TRBD1 aligns across 10 bases. Germline loops: CDR1 SGHRS, CDR2 YFSETQ. V was clipped by 5 bases and J by 10 bases; unmatched bases: 12. The CDR3 is made up of 15 amino acids. CDR3 coding DNA: TGCGCCAGCAGTATGGACAGGGGGGTGGTTTACGAGCAGTTCTTC. It encodes CASSMDRGVVYEQFF. The whole variable domain, remainder taken from reference TRBV5-1 and TRBJ2-1, is KAGVTQTPRYLIKTRGQQVTLSCSPISGHRSVSWYQQTPGQGLQFLFEYFSETQRNKGNFPGRFSGRQFSNSRSEMNVSTLELGDSALYLCASSMDRGVVYEQFFGPGTRLTVL.

The chain recombines TRBV28 with TRBJ1-4, with TRBD1 as a possible D gene (6 bases). This CDR3 has 14 residues. CDR1 MDHEN and CDR2 SYDVKM come from the germline V gene. V was clipped by 6 bases and J by 7 bases, with 15 bases between them. CDR3 loop: CASRRGGPFEKLFF. The CDR3 DNA is TGTGCCAGCAGACGTGGGGGCCCTTTTGAAAAACTGTTTTTT.